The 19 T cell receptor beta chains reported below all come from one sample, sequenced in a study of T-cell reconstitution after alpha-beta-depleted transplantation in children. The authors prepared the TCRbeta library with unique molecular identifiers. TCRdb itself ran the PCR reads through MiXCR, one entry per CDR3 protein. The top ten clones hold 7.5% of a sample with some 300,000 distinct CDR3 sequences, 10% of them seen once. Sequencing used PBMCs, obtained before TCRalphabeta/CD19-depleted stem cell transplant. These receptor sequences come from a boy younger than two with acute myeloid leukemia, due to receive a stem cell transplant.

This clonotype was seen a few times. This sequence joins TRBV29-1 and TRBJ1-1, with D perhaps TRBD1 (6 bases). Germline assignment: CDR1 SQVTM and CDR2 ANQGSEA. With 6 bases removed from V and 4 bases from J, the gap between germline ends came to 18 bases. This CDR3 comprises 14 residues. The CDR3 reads CSVARGGGRTEAFF. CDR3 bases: TGCAGCGTCGCCCGCGGGGGGGGGCGCACTGAAGCTTTCTTT.

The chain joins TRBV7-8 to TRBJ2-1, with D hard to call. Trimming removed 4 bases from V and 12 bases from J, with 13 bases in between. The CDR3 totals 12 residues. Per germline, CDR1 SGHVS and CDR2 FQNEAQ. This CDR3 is CASSSNLFGQFF. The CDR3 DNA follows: TGTGCCAGCAGCTCCAATCTCTTCGGGCAGTTCTTC.

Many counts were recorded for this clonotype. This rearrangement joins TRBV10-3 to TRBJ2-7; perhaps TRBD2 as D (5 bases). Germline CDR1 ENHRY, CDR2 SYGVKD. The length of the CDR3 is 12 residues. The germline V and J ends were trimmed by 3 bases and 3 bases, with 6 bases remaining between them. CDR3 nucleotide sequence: TGTGCCATCAGTGAAGAGGGCTACGAGCAGTACTTC. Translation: CAISEEGYEQYF.

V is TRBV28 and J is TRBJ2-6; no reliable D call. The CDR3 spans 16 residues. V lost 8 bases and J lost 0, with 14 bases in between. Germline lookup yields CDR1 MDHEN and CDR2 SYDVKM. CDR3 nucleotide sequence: TGTGCCAGCGGGCGCCACCAAAGCTCTGGGGCCAACGTCCTGACTTTC. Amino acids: CASGRHQSSGANVLTF.

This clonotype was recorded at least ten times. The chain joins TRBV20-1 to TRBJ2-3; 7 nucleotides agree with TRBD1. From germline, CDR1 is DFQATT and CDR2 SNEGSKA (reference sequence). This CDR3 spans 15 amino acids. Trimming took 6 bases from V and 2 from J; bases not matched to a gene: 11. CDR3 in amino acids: CSANQGVANTDTQYF. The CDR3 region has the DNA TGCAGTGCCAACCAGGGGGTTGCGAACACAGATACGCAGTATTTT.

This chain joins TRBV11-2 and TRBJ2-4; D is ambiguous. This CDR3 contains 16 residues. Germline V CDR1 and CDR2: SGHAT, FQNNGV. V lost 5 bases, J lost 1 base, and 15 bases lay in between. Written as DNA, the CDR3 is TGTGCCAGCAGCCTGTCGCCCCGGGCGGCCAAAAACATTCAGTACTTC. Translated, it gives CASSLSPRAAKNIQYF.

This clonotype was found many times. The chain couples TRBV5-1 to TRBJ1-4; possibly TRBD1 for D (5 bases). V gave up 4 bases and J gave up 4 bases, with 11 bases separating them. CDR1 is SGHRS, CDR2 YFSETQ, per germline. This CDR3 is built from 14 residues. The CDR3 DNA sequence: TGCGCCAGCAGCCTCGGGACTGTTAATGAAAAACTGTTTTTT. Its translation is CASSLGTVNEKLFF.

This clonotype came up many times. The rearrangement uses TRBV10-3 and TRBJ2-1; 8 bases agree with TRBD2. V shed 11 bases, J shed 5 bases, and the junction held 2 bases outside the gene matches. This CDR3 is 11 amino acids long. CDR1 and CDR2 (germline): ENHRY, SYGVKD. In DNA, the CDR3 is TGTGCCTCCGGGAGGGACAATGAGCAGTTCTTC. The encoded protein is CASGRDNEQFF.

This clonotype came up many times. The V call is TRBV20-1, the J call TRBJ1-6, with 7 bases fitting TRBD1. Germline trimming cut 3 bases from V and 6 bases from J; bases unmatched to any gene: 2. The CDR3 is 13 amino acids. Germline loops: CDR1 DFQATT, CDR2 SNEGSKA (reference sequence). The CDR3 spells CSARTGSNSPLHF. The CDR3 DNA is TGCAGTGCTAGGACAGGGAGTAATTCACCCCTCCACTTT.

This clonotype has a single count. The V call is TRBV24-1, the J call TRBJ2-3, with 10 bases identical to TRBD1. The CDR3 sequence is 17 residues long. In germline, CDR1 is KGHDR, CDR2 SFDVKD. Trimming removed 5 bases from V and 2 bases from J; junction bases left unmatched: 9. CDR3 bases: TGTGCCACCAGTGTACCGGGACAGGGGTTTTTCACAGATACGCAGTATTTT. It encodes CATSVPGQGFFTDTQYF.

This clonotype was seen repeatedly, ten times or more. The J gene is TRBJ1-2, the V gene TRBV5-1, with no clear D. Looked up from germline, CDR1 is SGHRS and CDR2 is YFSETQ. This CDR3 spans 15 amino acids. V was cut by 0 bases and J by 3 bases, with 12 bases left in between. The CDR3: CASSLAGNKHYGYTF. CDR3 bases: TGCGCCAGCAGCTTGGCCGGAAACAAGCACTATGGCTACACCTTC.

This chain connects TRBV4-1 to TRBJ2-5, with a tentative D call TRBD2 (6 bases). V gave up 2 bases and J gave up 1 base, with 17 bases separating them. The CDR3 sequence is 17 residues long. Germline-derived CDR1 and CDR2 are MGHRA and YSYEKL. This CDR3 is CASSQFPGGQVQETQYF. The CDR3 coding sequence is TGCGCCAGCAGCCAATTCCCCGGAGGGCAGGTCCAAGAGACCCAGTACTTC.

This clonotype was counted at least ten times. CDR3 DNA sequence: TGCGCCAGCAGCCGTTTGGGGTCAACTGAAGCTTTCTTT. Translated: CASSRLGSTEAFF. The chain joins TRBV4-1 to TRBJ1-1, with D uncertain. Germline V CDR1 and CDR2: MGHRA, YSYEKL. V was shortened by 4 bases and J by 5 bases, with 11 bases between the two germline ends. This CDR3 contains 13 residues.

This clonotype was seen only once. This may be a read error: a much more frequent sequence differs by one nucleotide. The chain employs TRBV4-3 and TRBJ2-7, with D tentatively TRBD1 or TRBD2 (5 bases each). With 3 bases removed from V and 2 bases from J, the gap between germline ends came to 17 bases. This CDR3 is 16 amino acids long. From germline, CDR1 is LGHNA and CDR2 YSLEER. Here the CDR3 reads CASSHDFPGRPYEQYF. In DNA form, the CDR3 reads TGCGCCAGCAGCCACGATTTCCCGGGACGTCCCTACGAGCAGTACTTC.

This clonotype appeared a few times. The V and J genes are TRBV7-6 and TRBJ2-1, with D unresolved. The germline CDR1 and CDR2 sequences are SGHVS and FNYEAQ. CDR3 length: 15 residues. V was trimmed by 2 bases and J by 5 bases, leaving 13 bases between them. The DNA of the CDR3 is TGTGCCAGCAGCTTAAAGCGTCTAGATAACAATGAGCAGTTCTTC. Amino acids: CASSLKRLDNNEQFF.

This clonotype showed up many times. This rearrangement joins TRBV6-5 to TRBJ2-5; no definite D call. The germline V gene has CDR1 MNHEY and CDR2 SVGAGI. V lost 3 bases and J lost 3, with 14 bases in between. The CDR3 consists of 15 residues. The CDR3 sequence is CASSYDAASKETQYF. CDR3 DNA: TGTGCCAGCAGTTATGATGCGGCTAGTAAAGAGACCCAGTACTTC.

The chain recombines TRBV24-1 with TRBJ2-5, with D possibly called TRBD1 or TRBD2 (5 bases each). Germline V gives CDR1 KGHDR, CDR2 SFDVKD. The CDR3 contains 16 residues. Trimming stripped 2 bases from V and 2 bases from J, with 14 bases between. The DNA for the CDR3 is TGTGCCACCAGTGATTGGGCAGGGCGAGGGCAAGAGACCCAGTACTTC. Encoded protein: CATSDWAGRGQETQYF.

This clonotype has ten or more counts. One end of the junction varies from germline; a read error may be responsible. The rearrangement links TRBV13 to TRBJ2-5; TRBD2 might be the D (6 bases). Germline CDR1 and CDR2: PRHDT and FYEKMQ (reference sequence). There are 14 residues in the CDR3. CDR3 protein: CTSSPWGEEETQYF. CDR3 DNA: TGTACCAGCAGCCCGTGGGGGGAGGAAGAGACCCAGTACTTC. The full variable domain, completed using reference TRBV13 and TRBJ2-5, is AAGVIQSPRHLIKEKRETATLKCYPIPRHDTVYWYQQGPGQDPQFLISFYEKMQSDKGSIPDRFSAQQFSDYHSELNMSSLELGDSALYFCTSSPWGEEETQYFGPGTRLLVL.

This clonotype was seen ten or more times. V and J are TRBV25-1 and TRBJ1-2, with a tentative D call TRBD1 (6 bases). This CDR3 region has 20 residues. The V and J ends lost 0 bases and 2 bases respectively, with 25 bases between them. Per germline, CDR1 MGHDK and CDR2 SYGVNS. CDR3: CASSEYFTGTTSQMNYGYTF. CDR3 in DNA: TGTGCCAGCAGTGAATACTTTACCGGGACAACCAGTCAAATGAACTATGGCTACACCTTC.